The rows below give T cell receptor beta chains drawn from one sample of a study of Graves' ophthalmopathy and Graves' hyperthyroidism. MiXCR was run by TCRdb on the multiplex PCR reads, yielding one entry per CDR3 protein. This sample has roughly 230,000 distinct CDR3 sequences, with 20% to 25% found just once. Sequencing was done on a sample of peripheral blood. These receptors were collected from a woman between 45 and 65 years old with Graves' ophthalmopathy. Each CDR3 is given with its conserved first and last residue. D genes are given only for firm matches. Clone size is shown for a subset of rows, as once, few, many or a class of expanded clone.

J: TRBJ2-5; length: 14; V: TRBV27; size: .; D: .; DNA: TGTGCCAGCAGTCAAGACAGAACCGGGAGGACCCAGTACTTC; CDR3: CASSQDRTGRTQYF
J: TRBJ2-4; length: 14; V: TRBV20-1; size: many; D: .; DNA: TGCAGTGCTAGTTTAGATTTAGCCAAAAACATTCAGTACTTC; CDR3: CSASLDLAKNIQYF
J: TRBJ2-7; length: 15; V: TRBV12-3/TRBV12-4; size: .; D: .; DNA: TGTGCCAGCAGTTTAAACCTGGGGGCAACCTACGAGCAGTACTTC; CDR3: CASSLNLGATYEQYF
J: TRBJ2-7; length: 14; V: TRBV5-1; size: few; D: .; DNA: TGCGCCAGCAGCTCCCTCCCGGGGAGGAACGAGCAGTACTTC; CDR3: CASSSLPGRNEQYF
J: TRBJ1-1; length: 16; V: TRBV27; size: many; D: TRBD1; DNA: TGTGCCAGCAGCCTAAGACAGGGTACTTGGGACACTGAAGCTTTCTTT; CDR3: CASSLRQGTWDTEAFF
J: TRBJ2-2; length: 14; V: TRBV20-1; size: .; D: TRBD2; DNA: TGCAGTGCCCGAGGGCTAGCGGGAGCTGGGGAGCTGTTTTTT; CDR3: CSARGLAGAGELFF
J: TRBJ1-3; length: 14; V: TRBV28; size: once; D: .; DNA: TGTGCCAGCAGTTTACCGAACTCTGGAAACACCATATATTTT; CDR3: CASSLPNSGNTIYF
J: TRBJ2-2; length: 17; V: TRBV5-1; size: many; D: .; DNA: TGCGCCAGCAGCCCCAACTCGGGTCAGGTGGGAACCGGGGAGCTGTTTTTT; CDR3: CASSPNSGQVGTGELFF
J: TRBJ2-5; length: 15; V: TRBV6-1; size: once; D: .; DNA: TGTGCCAGCAGTGCTATCCCCGGGGCCCAAGAGACCCAGTACTTC; CDR3: CASSAIPGAQETQYF
J: TRBJ2-5; length: 15; V: TRBV12-3/TRBV12-4; size: many; D: .; DNA: TGTGCCAGCAGTTTAGCGGGCGTGATACAAGAGACCCAGTACTTC; CDR3: CASSLAGVIQETQYF
J: TRBJ2-2; length: 16; V: TRBV13; size: many; D: .; DNA: TGTGCCAGCAGCTTAAGTTGGGGCCAGGGAGCGGGGGAGCTGTTTTTT; CDR3: CASSLSWGQGAGELFF
J: TRBJ1-2; length: 15; V: TRBV12-3/TRBV12-4; size: many; D: TRBD1; DNA: TGTGCCAGCAGTTCCAGGACAGGGCGGGACTATGGCTACACCTTC; CDR3: CASSSRTGRDYGYTF
J: TRBJ1-6; length: 13; V: TRBV10-2; size: many; D: .; DNA: TGCGCCAGCAGTGAGGACAGCAATTCACCCCTCCACTTT; CDR3: CASSEDSNSPLHF
J: TRBJ2-7; length: 16; V: TRBV6-5; size: many; D: TRBD1; DNA: TGTGCCAGCAGTTACAATTCGGGACAGGGGGCGCAAGGGCAGTACTTC; CDR3: CASSYNSGQGAQGQYF